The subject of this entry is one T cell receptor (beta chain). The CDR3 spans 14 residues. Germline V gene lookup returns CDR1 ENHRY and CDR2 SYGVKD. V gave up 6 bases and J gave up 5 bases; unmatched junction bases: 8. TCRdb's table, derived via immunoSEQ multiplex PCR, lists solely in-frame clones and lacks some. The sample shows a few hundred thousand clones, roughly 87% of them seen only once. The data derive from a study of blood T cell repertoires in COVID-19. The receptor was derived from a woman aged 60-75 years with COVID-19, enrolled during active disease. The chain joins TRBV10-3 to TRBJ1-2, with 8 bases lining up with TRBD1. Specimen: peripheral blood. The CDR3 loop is CAIRPTGDHYGYTF. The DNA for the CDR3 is TGTGCCATCAGACCGACAGGGGACCATTATGGCTACACCTTC.